This entry lists 21 T cell receptor beta chains sequenced from one sample in a study of blood T cell repertoires in COVID-19. The assay was immunoSEQ multiplex PCR, and TCRdb's table has in-frame clones only and misses some. The sample lists nearly 55,000 clones, 86% seen once, with 10% to 15% in the top ten. Sequencing was carried out using peripheral blood. These receptors all stem from a man in his 70s with active COVID-19.

V gene TRBV4-1 combines with J gene TRBJ1-2; D possibly corresponds to TRBD1 (5 bases). Germline V gene data show CDR1 as MGHRA and CDR2 as YSYEKL. CDR3 length equals 15 residues. Trimming removed 2 bases at V and 4 bases at J, with 14 bases between. The CDR3 reads CASSQYAAGPYGYTF. The CDR3 bases are TGCGCCAGCAGCCAATATGCGGCAGGGCCCTATGGCTACACCTTC.

The genes are TRBV4-2 and TRBJ2-5; 10 nucleotides line up with TRBD2. Trimming removed 1 base from V and 10 bases from J; junction bases left unmatched: 9. The CDR3 length is 15 residues. CDR1 and CDR2 from the germline V gene are LGHNA and YNFKEQ. The CDR3 reads CASSQGVQRGGDQYF. The CDR3 nucleotides read TGTGCCAGCAGCCAAGGCGTCCAGCGGGGGGGCGACCAGTACTTC.

This clone showed up just once. This chain uses TRBV23-1 with TRBJ1-3; no clear D gene. TRBV23-1 is reported as an ORF; its role is uncertain. V dropped 0 bases and J dropped 1 base, with 10 bases sitting between them. The CDR3 has 16 amino acids. CDR3 nucleotide sequence: TGCGCCAGCAGTCAATCGAGAGGAGGATCTGGAAACACCATATATTTT. Translating gives CASSQSRGGSGNTIYF.

The V call is TRBV5-1, the J call TRBJ2-2, with D tentatively TRBD2 (6 bases). The CDR3 contains 15 residues. Trimming pared 3 bases from V and 2 bases from J, leaving 11 bases between. Germline V gene data show CDR1 as SGHRS and CDR2 as YFSETQ. As DNA, the CDR3 is TGCGCCAGCAGCTGGAGGGACTTCAACACCGGGGAGCTGTTTTTT. Amino acid sequence: CASSWRDFNTGELFF.

The V and J genes are TRBV15 and TRBJ1-2; unclear D gene. Trimming shortened V by 5 bases and J by 2 bases, and 6 bases separated the two germline ends. Per germline, CDR1 LNHNV and CDR2 YYDKDF (reference sequence). The CDR3 has 12 residues. CDR3 sequence reads: CATSQANYGYTF. CDR3 bases: TGTGCCACCAGCCAGGCCAACTATGGCTACACCTTC.

The gene calls are TRBV24-1 and TRBJ1-2; 8 bases map to TRBD1. V was clipped by 1 base and J by 6 bases; unmatched bases: 3. This CDR3 spans 14 amino acids. Germline V gene data show CDR1 as KGHDR and CDR2 as SFDVKD. The CDR3 nucleotides are TGTGCCACCAGTGATTTCGCACAGGGGGATGGCTACACCTTC. Translated, it gives CATSDFAQGDGYTF.

CDR3 bases: TGTGCCACCAGTGAAAAGGGGTGGGCAATCGATGAGCAGTTCTTC. This gives the protein CATSEKGWAIDEQFF. This chain uses TRBV24-1 with TRBJ2-1, with a tentative D call TRBD1 (5 bases). Deletions cut 4 bases from V and 8 bases from J, with 17 bases between. This CDR3 has 15 residues. Germline CDR1 KGHDR, CDR2 SFDVKD.

V and J are TRBV7-6 and TRBJ2-7, with a tentative D call TRBD1 (5 bases). The CDR3 length is 13 residues. V was pared by 3 bases and J by 3 bases, with 9 bases between. CDR1 is SGHVS, CDR2 FNYEAQ, per germline. The CDR3 nucleotides are TGTGCCAGCAGCTTGAAGCAGGGCTACGAGCAGTACTTC. The encoded protein is CASSLKQGYEQYF.

The chain carries TRBV21-1 and TRBJ2-1; the DNA was not compared with TRBD1, the D call given in the table. TRBV21-1 constitutes a pseudogene. The length of the CDR3 is 16 residues. The CDR3 is CASSIRGTEAYNEQFF. The CDR3 DNA sequence: TGTGCCAGCAGCATCCGAGGGACAGAAGCCTACAATGAGCAGTTCTTC.

The CDR3 loop is CASGLDRGGLVYNEQFF. The CDR3 region has the DNA TGTGCTAGTGGTTTGGATAGGGGGGGACTAGTTTACAATGAGCAGTTCTTC. The chain employs TRBV12-5 and TRBJ2-1, with 8 bases lining up with TRBD2. The ends lost 1 base at V and 4 bases at J; junction bases unmatched: 9. In germline, CDR1 is LGHNT, CDR2 FRNRAP. The CDR3 is 17 residues long.

This chain uses TRBV29-1 with TRBJ1-2; 7 nucleotides agree with TRBD1. The CDR3 totals 14 residues. Per the germline V gene, CDR1 is SQVTM and CDR2 is ANQGSEA. V was pared by 7 bases and J by 8 bases, with 16 bases of the junction left unmatched. In DNA form, the CDR3 reads TGCAGCGCCACAGTCGAACAGGGGAAGGGCGGCTACACCTTC. Translating gives CSATVEQGKGGYTF.

The chain uses TRBV5-6 and TRBJ1-2; TRBD1 matches 11 bases. Trimming at V came to 6 bases and at J to 7 bases, leaving 11 bases not matched to a gene. There are 15 residues in the CDR3. CDR1 is SGHDT, CDR2 YYEEEE, per germline. CDR3: CASTGTGGLSFGYTF. The CDR3 region has the DNA TGTGCCAGCACCGGGACAGGGGGGTTGTCCTTTGGCTACACCTTC.

V gene TRBV5-1 combines with J gene TRBJ1-1; 8 bases agree with TRBD1. Germline CDR1 and CDR2: SGHRS and YFSETQ. V was pared by 4 bases and J by 2 bases, with 4 bases of the junction left unmatched. CDR3 size: 14 residues. CDR3 DNA sequence: TGCGCCAGCAGCCGAGGACAGGGCAACACTGAAGCTTTCTTT. Its protein product is CASSRGQGNTEAFF. The full variable domain, in which reference TRBV5-1 and TRBJ1-1 provide the parts outside the CDR3, is KAGVTQTPRYLIKTRGQQVTLSCSPISGHRSVSWYQQTPGQGLQFLFEYFSETQRNKGNFPGRFSGRQFSNSRSEMNVSTLELGDSALYLCASSRGQGNTEAFFGQGTRLTVV.

The chain is built from TRBV2 and TRBJ1-1; TRBD1 is a possible D gene (5 bases). The CDR3 is 12 amino acids. Trimming took off 4 bases at V and 7 bases at J, with 10 bases between the two ends. CDR1 is SNHLY, CDR2 FYNNEI, per germline. The CDR3 bases are TGTGCCAGCAGTGGTCCCAGGGATGAAGCTTTCTTT. Translating gives CASSGPRDEAFF. The complete variable domain, with remaining parts taken from reference TRBV2 and TRBJ1-1, reads EPEVTQTPSHQVTQMGQEVILRCVPISNHLYFYWYRQILGQKVEFLVSFYNNEISEKSEIFDDQFSVERPDGSNFTLKIRSTKLEDSAMYFCASSGPRDEAFFGQGTRLTVV.

V gene TRBV19 combines with J gene TRBJ2-1, with 11 bases fitting TRBD2. The CDR3 is 17 amino acids. CDR1 LNHDA and CDR2 SQIVND come from the germline V gene (reference sequence). V was pared by 7 bases and J by 3 bases, with 11 bases of the junction left unmatched. In nucleotides, the CDR3 is TGTGCCAGTACCCCTAGGGCTAGCGGGGGGAACTACAATGAGCAGTTCTTC. Its translation: CASTPRASGGNYNEQFF.

The chain is built from TRBV7-8 and TRBJ1-5; TRBD1 matches at 7 bases. This CDR3 has 15 residues. Germline loops: CDR1 SGHVS, CDR2 FQNEAQ. After removal of 4 bases from V and 1 base from J, the junction contained 4 bases not matched to a gene. The CDR3 DNA is TGTGCCAGCAGCTCCTGGGACAGCAGCAATCAGCCCCAGCATTTT. It codes for CASSSWDSSNQPQHF.

The rearrangement joins TRBV5-1 to TRBJ2-7; 8 nucleotides line up with TRBD1. Germline assignment: CDR1 SGHRS and CDR2 YFSETQ. This CDR3 has 13 residues. J lost 5 bases, V lost 4 bases, and 5 bases had no gene match. The chain's CDR3 is CASSERTGNEQYF. The CDR3, as DNA: TGCGCCAGCAGCGAAAGGACAGGGAACGAGCAGTACTTC.

This clone is large in the sample. The rearrangement links TRBV12-3 or TRBV12-4 to TRBJ1-2, with D uncertain. This CDR3 is 13 amino acids long. Trimming shortened V by 5 bases and J by 4 bases, and 11 bases separated the two germline ends. The CDR3 is CASSPSGSYGYTF. CDR3 sequence (DNA): TGTGCCAGCAGTCCCTCGGGGTCCTATGGCTACACCTTC.

V is TRBV2 and J is TRBJ1-1; 7 nucleotides agree with TRBD1. V dropped 4 bases and J dropped 4; count of bases not matched to a gene: 6. The CDR3 spans 14 residues. Looked up from germline, CDR1 is SNHLY and CDR2 is FYNNEI. CDR3 region: CASSVTGKGTEAFF. CDR3 in DNA: TGTGCCAGCAGTGTGACAGGGAAGGGCACTGAAGCTTTCTTT.

V gene TRBV19 combines with J gene TRBJ1-1; 9 bases map to TRBD1. Germline CDR1 is LNHDA and CDR2 is SQIVND (reference sequence). CDR3 size: 13 residues. V lost 6 bases and J lost 9; bases outside the gene matches: 8. CDR3 sequence reads: CASSTSGTGKAFF. The CDR3 DNA is TGTGCCAGTAGCACATCCGGGACAGGGAAAGCTTTCTTT.

This clone is medium-sized (0.01 to 0.1%). V usage is TRBV6-5 and J usage is TRBJ1-5; 9 nucleotides match TRBD1. With 6 bases clipped from V and 6 bases from J, the junction kept 9 bases outside the gene matches. The germline V gene has CDR1 MNHEY and CDR2 SVGAGI. The CDR3 totals 15 residues. CDR3 in amino acids: CASRLGQGDGQPQHF. CDR3 bases: TGTGCCAGCAGATTGGGACAGGGAGACGGTCAGCCCCAGCATTTT.